The following is a T cell receptor (beta chain) sequence with its context. The antigen remains undetermined. Possible read error: a much larger clone is one base away. The authors ran a second PCR of about 6 to 11 cycles using a sample-barcoded 5' primer and a J-beta primer mix. TCRdb used MiXCR to reprocess the 5' RACE reads, holding one entry per CDR3 protein. The profile shows just under 900,000 distinct CDR3 sequences, about 28% of them singletons. This entry is derived from a study of blood T cells in healthy people across ages. Study in general: With template switching, about one barcoded beta molecule was captured per two T cells.

Findings of the study overall: Investigators viewed diversity estimates from one million T cells as underestimates, the study reported.

V lost 6 bases to trimming and J lost 6 bases, with 11 bases between them. The CDR3 is made up of 13 amino acids. Germline lookup yields CDR1 MNHNY and CDR2 SVGAGI (reference sequence). Sequencing was performed on blood. This TCR came from a woman at least 80 years old in good health. The chain couples TRBV6-6 to TRBJ1-4, with D possibly TRBD1 on 5 matching bases. CDR3 DNA sequence: TGTGCCAGCAGCCGAGGGGAAGATGAAAAACTGTTTTTT. Its translation: CASSRGEDEKLFF.